This TCR beta chain stems from a study of T cell responses to AZD1222 COVID-19 vaccine. V lost 0 bases and J lost 2, with 10 bases in between. The CDR3 spans 15 residues. CDR1 MGHRA and CDR2 YSYEKL come from the germline V gene. As concerns this clone: Its antigen is undetermined.

Study observations and caveats: Only a handful of AZD1222 recipients were seropositive at baseline.

TCRdb's copy holds only in-frame clones and misses some; the assay was immunoSEQ multiplex PCR. The sample includes about 180,000 clones, almost 90% of them seen just once. The sample in question was peripheral blood, obtained on day 0 of AZD1222 vaccination. The rearrangement links TRBV4-1 to TRBJ1-2; D ambiguous. This TCR came from an adult in good health. The CDR3 region has the DNA TGCGCCAGCAGCCAAGATTCGACACCCAACTATGGCTACACCTTC. This codes for CASSQDSTPNYGYTF.